A selection of T cell receptor beta chains follows, all from one sample in a study of shared clonotypes between healthy human individuals. Sequencing was performed with immunoSEQ multiplex PCR; in TCRdb, only in-frame clones are kept and a portion is missing. In the table there are about 230,000 clones, 60% to 70% of which are singletons. The sample consisted of memory CD4+ T cells sorted from blood. Source of these receptors: a man aged 30 to 39 in good health. Both conserved end residues are part of each CDR3. The order of the fields is CDR3 protein, D gene, V gene, J gene. The D gene is left open where the match is weak.

CASSSATGGFEETQYF	TRBD1	TRBV5-4	TRBJ2-5
CASSEPYEQYF	NA	TRBV6-5	TRBJ2-7
CASSPDNLVAGEGEQYF	TRBD2	TRBV14	TRBJ2-7
CARRAGGSGGRSGANVLTF	NA	TRBV9	TRBJ2-6
CASSLESGGPYEQYF	TRBD2	TRBV5-4	TRBJ2-7
CASSPFGQTRDQETQYF	NA	TRBV18	TRBJ2-5
CASSPPTVRETQYF	NA	TRBV18	TRBJ2-5
CAISEEASGHTDTQYF	TRBD2	TRBV10-3	TRBJ2-3
CASSVADRSNTGELFF	NA	TRBV9	TRBJ2-2
CASIAFPSGYPYNEQFF	NA	TRBV23-1	TRBJ2-1
CSARDGQVDLF	NA	TRBV20-1	TRBJ2-1
CASSVEADGRLSGNTIYF	NA	TRBV9	TRBJ1-3
CASSRAGSYEQYF	TRBD2	TRBV14	TRBJ2-7
CASSPRAGPPPGELFF	TRBD2	TRBV18	TRBJ2-2
CASSLGAGGYNEQFF	TRBD2	TRBV5-1	TRBJ2-1
CASSLGGGSQPQHF	NA	TRBV18	TRBJ1-5
CASRQGQGFEAFF	TRBD1	TRBV4-1	TRBJ1-1
CASSAGRTEAFF	NA	TRBV6-6	TRBJ1-1
CASSLRTDTEAFF	NA	TRBV5-1	TRBJ1-1